This T cell receptor (beta chain) was sequenced in a study of cytomegalovirus exposure and HLA in healthy donors. The CDR3 has 15 amino acids. Germline CDR1 and CDR2: SNHLY and FYNNEI. Trimming cost V 6 bases and J 5 bases; bases outside gene matches: 9. The PCR ran on 60 Vbeta and 13 Jbeta primers. The table came from immunoSEQ multiplex PCR; TCRdb's copy has only in-frame clones and leaves some out. The repertoire includes about 150,000 clones, 60% to 85% of them detected once, and approximately 6% sits in the top ten. The chain links TRBV2 to TRBJ1-5, with 8 bases that match TRBD1. Sequenced: PBMCs. The sequence derives from a man aged 45-60 years in good health and CMV-seropositive. The CDR3 loop is CASRSPGGRDQPQHF. The CDR3 DNA follows: TGTGCCAGCAGAAGCCCAGGGGGCAGGGATCAGCCCCAGCATTTT.